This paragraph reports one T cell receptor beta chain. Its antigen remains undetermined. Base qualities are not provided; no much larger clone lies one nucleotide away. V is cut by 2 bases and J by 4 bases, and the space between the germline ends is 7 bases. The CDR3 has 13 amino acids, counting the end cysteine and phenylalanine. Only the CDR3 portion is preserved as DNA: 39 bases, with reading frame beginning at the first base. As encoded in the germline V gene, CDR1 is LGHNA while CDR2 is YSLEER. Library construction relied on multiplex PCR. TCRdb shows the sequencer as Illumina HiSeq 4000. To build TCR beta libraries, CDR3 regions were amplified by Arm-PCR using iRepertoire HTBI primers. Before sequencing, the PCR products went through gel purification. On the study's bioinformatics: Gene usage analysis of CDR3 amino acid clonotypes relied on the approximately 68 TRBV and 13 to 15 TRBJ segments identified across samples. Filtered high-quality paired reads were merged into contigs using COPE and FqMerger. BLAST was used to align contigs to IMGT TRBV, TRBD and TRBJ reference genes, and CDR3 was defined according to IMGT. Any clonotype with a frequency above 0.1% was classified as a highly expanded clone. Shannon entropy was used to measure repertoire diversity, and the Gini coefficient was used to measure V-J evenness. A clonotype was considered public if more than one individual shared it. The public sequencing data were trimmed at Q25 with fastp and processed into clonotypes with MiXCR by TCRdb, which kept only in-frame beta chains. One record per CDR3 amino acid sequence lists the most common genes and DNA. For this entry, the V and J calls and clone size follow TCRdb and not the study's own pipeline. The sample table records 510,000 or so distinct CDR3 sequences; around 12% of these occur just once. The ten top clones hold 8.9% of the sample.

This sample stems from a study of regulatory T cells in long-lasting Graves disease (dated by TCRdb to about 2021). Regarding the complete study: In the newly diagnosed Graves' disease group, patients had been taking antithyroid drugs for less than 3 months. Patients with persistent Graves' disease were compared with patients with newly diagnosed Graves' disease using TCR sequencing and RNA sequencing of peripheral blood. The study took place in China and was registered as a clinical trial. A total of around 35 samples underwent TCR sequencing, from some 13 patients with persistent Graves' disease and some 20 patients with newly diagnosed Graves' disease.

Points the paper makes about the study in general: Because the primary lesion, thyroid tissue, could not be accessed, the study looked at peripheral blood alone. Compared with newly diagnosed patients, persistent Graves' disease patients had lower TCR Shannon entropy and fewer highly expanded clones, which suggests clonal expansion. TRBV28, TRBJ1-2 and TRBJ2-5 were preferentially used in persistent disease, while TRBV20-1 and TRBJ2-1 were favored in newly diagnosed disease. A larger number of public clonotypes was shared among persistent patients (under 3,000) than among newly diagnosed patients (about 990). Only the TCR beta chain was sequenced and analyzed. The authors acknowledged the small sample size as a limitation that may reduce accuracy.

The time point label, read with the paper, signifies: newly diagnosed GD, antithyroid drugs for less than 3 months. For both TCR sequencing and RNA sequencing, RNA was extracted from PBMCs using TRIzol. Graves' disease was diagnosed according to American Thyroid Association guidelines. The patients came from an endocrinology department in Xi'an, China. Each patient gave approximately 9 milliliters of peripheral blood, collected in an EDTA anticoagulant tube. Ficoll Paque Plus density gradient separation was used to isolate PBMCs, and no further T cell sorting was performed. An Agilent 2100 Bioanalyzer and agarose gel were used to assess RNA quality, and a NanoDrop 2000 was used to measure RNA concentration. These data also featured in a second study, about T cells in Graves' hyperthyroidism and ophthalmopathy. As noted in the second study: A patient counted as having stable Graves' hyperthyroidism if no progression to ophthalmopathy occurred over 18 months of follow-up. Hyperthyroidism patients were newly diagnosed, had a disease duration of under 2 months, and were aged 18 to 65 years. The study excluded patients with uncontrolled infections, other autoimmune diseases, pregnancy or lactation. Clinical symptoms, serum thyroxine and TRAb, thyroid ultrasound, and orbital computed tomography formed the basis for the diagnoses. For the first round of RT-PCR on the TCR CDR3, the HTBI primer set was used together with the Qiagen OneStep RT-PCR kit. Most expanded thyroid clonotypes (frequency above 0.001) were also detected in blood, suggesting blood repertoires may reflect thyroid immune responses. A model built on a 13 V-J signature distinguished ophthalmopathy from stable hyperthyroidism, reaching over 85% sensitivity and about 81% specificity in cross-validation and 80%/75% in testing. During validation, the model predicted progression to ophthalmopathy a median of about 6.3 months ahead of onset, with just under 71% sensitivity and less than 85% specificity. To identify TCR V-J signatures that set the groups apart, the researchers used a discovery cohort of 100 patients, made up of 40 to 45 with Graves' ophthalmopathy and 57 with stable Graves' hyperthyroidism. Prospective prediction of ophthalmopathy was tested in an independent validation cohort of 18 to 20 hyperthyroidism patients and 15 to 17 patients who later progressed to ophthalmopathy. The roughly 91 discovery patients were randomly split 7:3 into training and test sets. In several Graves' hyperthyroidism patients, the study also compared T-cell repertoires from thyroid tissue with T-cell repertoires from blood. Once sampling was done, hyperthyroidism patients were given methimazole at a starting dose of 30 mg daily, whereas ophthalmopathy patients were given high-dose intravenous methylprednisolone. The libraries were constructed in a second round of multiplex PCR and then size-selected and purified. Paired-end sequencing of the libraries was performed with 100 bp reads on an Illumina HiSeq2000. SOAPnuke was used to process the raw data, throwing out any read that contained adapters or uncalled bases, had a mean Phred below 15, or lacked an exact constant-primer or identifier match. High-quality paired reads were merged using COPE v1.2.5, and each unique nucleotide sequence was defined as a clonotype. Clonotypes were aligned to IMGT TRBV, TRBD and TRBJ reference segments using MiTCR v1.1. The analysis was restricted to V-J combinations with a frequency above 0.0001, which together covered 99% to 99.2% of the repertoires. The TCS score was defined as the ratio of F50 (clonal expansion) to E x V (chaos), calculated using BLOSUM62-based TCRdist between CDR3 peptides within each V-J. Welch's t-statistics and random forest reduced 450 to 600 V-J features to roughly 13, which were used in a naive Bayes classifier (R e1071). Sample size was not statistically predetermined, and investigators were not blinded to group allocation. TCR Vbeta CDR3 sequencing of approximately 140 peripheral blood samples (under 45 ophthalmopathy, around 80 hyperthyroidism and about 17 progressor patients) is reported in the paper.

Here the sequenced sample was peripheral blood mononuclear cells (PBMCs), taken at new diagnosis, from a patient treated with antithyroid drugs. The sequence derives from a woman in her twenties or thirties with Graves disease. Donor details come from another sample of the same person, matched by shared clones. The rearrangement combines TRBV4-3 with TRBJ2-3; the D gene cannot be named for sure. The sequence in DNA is TGCGCCAGCAGCCAACAAAAGGCAGATACGCAGTATTTT. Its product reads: CASSQQKADTQYF.